The 6 T cell receptor beta chains listed next were all sequenced from one sample in a study of cytomegalovirus exposure and HLA in healthy donors. The study ran its PCR with 60 Vbeta and 13 Jbeta primers. Repertoires were generated with immunoSEQ multiplex PCR, while TCRdb's copy carries only in-frame clones and drops some. The sample's table shows around 150,000 clones. The specimen was PBMCs. These receptor sequences come from a man aged 25-45 years in good health and CMV-seronegative.

The V gene is TRBV5-4, the J gene TRBJ2-7; 10 bases line up with TRBD1. Per germline, CDR1 SGHNT and CDR2 YYREEE (reference sequence). The CDR3 is 16 residues long. Trimming removed 4 bases from V and 2 bases from J; junction bases left unmatched: 9. The CDR3 region is CASSQDPGTGAYEQYF. The CDR3 bases are TGTGCCAGCAGCCAAGACCCCGGGACAGGGGCCTACGAGCAGTACTTC.

The chain joins TRBV5-6 to TRBJ2-1; the D is unclear. This CDR3 contains 15 residues. The V gene's germline CDR1 is SGHDT and CDR2 YYEEEE. The V end was cut by 0 bases, the J end by 0 bases, with 7 bases between. CDR3 residues: CASSLVSDSYNEQFF. As DNA, the CDR3 is TGTGCCAGCAGCTTGGTTTCAGACTCCTACAATGAGCAGTTCTTC. Filled out from reference TRBV5-6 and TRBJ2-1, the complete variable domain reads DAGVTQSPTHLIKTRGQQVTLRCSPKSGHDTVSWYQQALGQGPQFIFQYYEEEERQRGNFPDRFSGHQFPNYSSELNVNALLLGDSALYLCASSLVSDSYNEQFFGPGTRLTVL.

The chain carries TRBV27 and TRBJ1-2; TRBD1 agrees at 8 bases. CDR1 and CDR2 (germline): MNHEY, SMNVEV (reference sequence). V dropped 10 bases and J dropped 8; count of bases not matched to a gene: 12. The CDR3 extends over 13 amino acids. In DNA form, the CDR3 reads TGTGCCACCCAGCTGAACGACAGGGGCGGCTACACCTTC. Amino acids: CATQLNDRGGYTF.

The rearrangement uses TRBV28 and TRBJ2-3; 14 bases match TRBD2. After removal of 5 bases from V and 4 bases from J, the junction contained 5 bases not matched to a gene. Germline lookup yields CDR1 MDHEN and CDR2 SYDVKM. The CDR3 covers 16 residues. The CDR3 spells CASSDGLAGGSDTQYF. DNA of the CDR3: TGTGCCAGCAGTGATGGACTAGCGGGAGGCTCAGATACGCAGTATTTT.

The chain employs TRBV14 and TRBJ1-4, with TRBD1 as a possible D gene (5 bases). Trimming removed 3 bases from V and 10 bases from J, with 9 bases in between. The CDR3 has 12 residues. Germline loops: CDR1 SGHDN, CDR2 FVKESK. CDR3 bases: TGTGCCAGCAGCCATGGGAGGGGAAAACTGTTTTTT. As protein: CASSHGRGKLFF.

V is TRBV18 and J is TRBJ1-2; 9 positions match TRBD1. This CDR3 spans 13 amino acids. V lost 5 bases to trimming and J lost 5 bases; unmatched junction nucleotides: 3. CDR1 and CDR2 from the germline V gene are KGHSH and LQKENI. The CDR3 spells CASSAGTGYGYTF. The CDR3, as DNA: TGTGCCAGCTCAGCCGGGACAGGGTATGGCTACACCTTC.